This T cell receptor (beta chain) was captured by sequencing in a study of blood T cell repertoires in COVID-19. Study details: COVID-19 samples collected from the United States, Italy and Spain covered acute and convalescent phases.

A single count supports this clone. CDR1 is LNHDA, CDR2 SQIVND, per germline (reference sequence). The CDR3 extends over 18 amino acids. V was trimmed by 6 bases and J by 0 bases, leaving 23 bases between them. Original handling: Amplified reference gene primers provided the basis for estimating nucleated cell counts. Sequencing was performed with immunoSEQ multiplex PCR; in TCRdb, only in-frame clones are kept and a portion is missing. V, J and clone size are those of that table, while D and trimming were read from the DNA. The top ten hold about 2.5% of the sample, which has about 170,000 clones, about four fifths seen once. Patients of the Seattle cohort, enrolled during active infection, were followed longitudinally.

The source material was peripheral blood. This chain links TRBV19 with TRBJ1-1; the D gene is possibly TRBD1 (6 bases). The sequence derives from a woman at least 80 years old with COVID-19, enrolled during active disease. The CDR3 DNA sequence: TGTGCCAGTAGACAAGGTGGGGGCATTGTCGTCATGAACACTGAAGCTTTCTTT. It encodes CASRQGGGIVVMNTEAFF.